This T cell receptor beta chain derives from a study of T cells in Graves' hyperthyroidism and ophthalmopathy. The source material, RNA transcripts, was used to amplify TCR beta CDR3 regions. The study used the HTBI primer set for a first-round RT-PCR of the TCR CDR3. A single record per CDR3 protein comes from TCRdb applying MiXCR to the multiplex PCR reads. This table has approximately 700,000 distinct CDR3 sequences, roughly 45% appearing once. Of note for this clonotype: What it binds is unknown.

Whole-study findings and limits: In the blood, most expanded thyroid clonotypes above 0.001 appeared as well.

Uncontrolled infection, other autoimmune disease, pregnancy and lactation each barred patients from inclusion. This clonotype originated in an adult man with Graves' disease, either hyperthyroidism or ophthalmopathy (not recorded which). Sample: peripheral blood or thyroid tissue (not recorded which).

The CDR3 DNA follows: TGTGCCAGCAGCCCGAGACTAGCGGAGTACCAAGAGACCCAGTACTTC. Protein product: CASSPRLAEYQETQYF. The chain combines TRBV7-8 with TRBJ2-5; 9 nucleotides align to TRBD2. Germline V CDR1 and CDR2: SGHVS, FQNEAQ. The CDR3 consists of 16 residues. Germline trimming cut 5 bases from V and 0 bases from J; bases unmatched to any gene: 7.